This is a list of T cell receptor beta chains from one sample in a study of blood T cells in healthy people across ages. Each CDR3 protein gets one entry after TCRdb re-called the 5' RACE reads with MiXCR. The top ten hold around 13% of the sample, which has about 1.1 million distinct CDR3 sequences, about two fifths seen once. The material sequenced was blood. These receptor sequences come from a young man in good health. Both conserved end residues are part of each CDR3. The D gene is left open where the match is weak. Size is omitted from some rows. Given values are once, few, many or a class for expanded clones.

TRBV7-7,-,TRBJ2-3,-,TGTGCCAGCAGCTTAGCAAGAACGAGCACAGATACGCAGTATTTT,CASSLARTSTDTQYF
TRBV20-1,-,TRBJ2-3,TRBD2,TGCAGTGCGCGACTAGCGGAGAGCACAGATACGCAGTATTTT,CSARLAESTDTQYF
TRBV6-1,few,TRBJ2-5,TRBD2,TGTGCCAGCAGCTCACGGGCGGGGGATGTACAAGAGACCCAGTACTTC,CASSSRAGDVQETQYF
TRBV4-3,few,TRBJ2-3,-,TGCGCCAGCAGCCAAGAAGAGGGGGGCCCCGCAGATACGCAGTATTTT,CASSQEEGGPADTQYF
TRBV7-9,-,TRBJ1-3,TRBD1,TGTGCCAGCAACAACCGACAGGGGAACTCTGGAAACACCATATATTTT,CASNNRQGNSGNTIYF
TRBV5-1,-,TRBJ2-7,-,TGCGCCAGCAGCTTATCGGGGGCGAAAGACTACGAGCAGTACTTC,CASSLSGAKDYEQYF
TRBV28,-,TRBJ2-3,-,TGTGCCAGCGGTGTAGAGAGAGGGCAGTATTTT,CASGVERGQYF
TRBV27,-,TRBJ2-1,TRBD2,TGTGCCAGCAGTTCCCATCAAGTGACTAGCGGGTACAATGAGCAGTTCTTC,CASSSHQVTSGYNEQFF
TRBV4-3,-,TRBJ2-1,-,TGCGCCAGCAGCCAAGCCTCTGAGGGTCCAAGCTCCTACAATGAGCAGTTCTTC,CASSQASEGPSSYNEQFF
TRBV15,-,TRBJ1-2,-,TGTGCCACCAGCAGAGACAACCTAGACAGCCTATATGGCTACACCTTC,CATSRDNLDSLYGYTF
TRBV5-1,many,TRBJ2-3,-,TGCGCCAGCAGAAGCGGTGCTAGCACAGATACGCAGTATTTT,CASRSGASTDTQYF
TRBV5-1,-,TRBJ1-2,-,TGCGCCAGCAGCCCTACTTACCAAGGAAACTATGGCTACACCTTC,CASSPTYQGNYGYTF
TRBV6-6,many,TRBJ2-1,-,TGTGCCAGCAGTTTAGACCAATACAATGAGCAGTTCTTC,CASSLDQYNEQFF
TRBV12-3/TRBV12-4,-,TRBJ2-1,TRBD1,TGTGCCAGCAGTTCTGCCCCTGGACAGGGGACCCACAATGAGCAGTTCTTC,CASSSAPGQGTHNEQFF
TRBV12-3/TRBV12-4,-,TRBJ2-3,-,TGTGCCTCCTCGGGGCGGGGCCTCACAGATACGCAGTATTTT,CASSGRGLTDTQYF
TRBV6-2/TRBV6-3,-,TRBJ2-3,-,TGTGCCAGCAGTTACTCCCCTCGACCAGATACGCAGTATTTT,CASSYSPRPDTQYF
TRBV20-1,-,TRBJ1-5,-,TGCAGTGCTAGAGAGGGGGTTCGCAATCAGCCCCAGCATTTT,CSAREGVRNQPQHF